Following are 20 T cell receptor beta chains from one sample sequenced in a study of neurological immune-mediated disorders. Using its own MiXCR run on the 5' RACE reads, TCRdb lists one record per CDR3 protein. Found here are roughly 76,000 distinct CDR3 sequences, around 3% of them singletons; the top ten hold approximately 4.7%. Sequenced material: PBMCs. All receptors come from a woman aged 50 to 60 with multiple sclerosis.

This clonotype was recorded at least ten times. The CDR3 here is CSPRGRADTEAFF. The CDR3 DNA reads TGCTCACCTCGCGGCAGGGCGGATACTGAAGCTTTCTTT. The gene calls are TRBV20-1 and TRBJ1-1, with D possibly TRBD1 on 5 matching bases. Germline loops: CDR1 DFQATT, CDR2 SNEGSKA (reference sequence). CDR3 size: 13 residues.

This clonotype occurred many times. V and J are TRBV6-5 and TRBJ2-3; no firm D call. Germline V gene data show CDR1 as MNHEY and CDR2 as SVGAGI. The V gene lost 7 bases and the J gene lost 3 bases, with 11 bases spanning the gap. The CDR3 is 13 residues long. Here the CDR3 reads CASTPQETDTQYF. The CDR3 DNA reads as TGTGCCAGCACCCCGCAAGAGACAGATACGCAGTATTTT.

This clonotype has at least ten counts. The chain employs TRBV7-2 and TRBJ2-3; 7 bases align to TRBD2. J gave up 4 bases and V 5 bases, and 12 bases lay outside the gene matches. The CDR3 covers 16 residues. CDR1 and CDR2 (germline): SGHTA, FQGNSA. The CDR3 protein is CASSPGGRANADTQYF. The CDR3 bases are TGTGCCAGCAGCCCCGGGGGGAGGGCCAACGCAGATACGCAGTATTTT.

This clonotype has a count of ten or more. This chain links TRBV5-1 with TRBJ2-1; 14 nucleotides match TRBD2. This CDR3 contains 15 residues. Trimming took 4 bases from V and 8 from J; bases not matched to a gene: 5. CDR1 and CDR2 from the germline V gene are SGHRS and YFSETQ. The CDR3 DNA sequence: TGCGCCAGCAGCCCGCCGGGACTAGCGGGAGATGAGCAGTTCTTC. The encoded protein is CASSPPGLAGDEQFF. Full variable domain (outside the CDR3, taken from reference TRBV5-1 and TRBJ2-1): KAGVTQTPRYLIKTRGQQVTLSCSPISGHRSVSWYQQTPGQGLQFLFEYFSETQRNKGNFPGRFSGRQFSNSRSEMNVSTLELGDSALYLCASSPPGLAGDEQFFGPGTRLTVL.

This clonotype appeared many times. Compared with germline, one end of the junction differs, possibly owing to a read error. The J gene is TRBJ2-2, the V gene TRBV7-7; 9 nucleotides line up with TRBD1. CDR3 length equals 15 residues. Per the germline V gene, CDR1 is SSHAT and CDR2 is FNYEAQ (reference sequence). The CDR3 DNA is TGTGCTAGCAGCTCCGGGACAGGGTACACCGGGGAGCTGTTTTTT. Protein sequence: CASSSGTGYTGELFF.

This clonotype was observed at least ten times. The chain links TRBV4-3 to TRBJ2-1; tentative D call: TRBD2 (5 bases). Germline loops: CDR1 LGHNA, CDR2 YSLEER. CDR3 length: 17 residues. The V end lost 2 bases, the J end lost 1 base, and 15 bases lay between the germline ends. This CDR3 is CASSQRTLTSSYNEQFF. In nucleotides, the CDR3 is TGCGCCAGCAGCCAAAGGACTCTGACCTCTTCCTACAATGAGCAGTTCTTC.

This clonotype occurred many times. This chain uses TRBV18 with TRBJ1-5; maybe TRBD1 (5 bases). Trimming removed 3 bases from V and 3 bases from J, with 12 bases in between. Germline V gene data show CDR1 as KGHSH and CDR2 as LQKENI. The CDR3 spans 15 residues. The CDR3 bases are TGTGCCAGCTCACCCGTGGGACTGTACAATCAGCCCCAGCATTTT. Protein product: CASSPVGLYNQPQHF.

This clonotype was seen ten or more times. J is TRBJ1-2 and V is TRBV20-1; 7 positions agree with TRBD1. Trimming cost V 5 bases and J 4 bases; bases outside gene matches: 4. CDR3 size: 12 residues. CDR1 is DFQATT, CDR2 SNEGSKA, per germline (reference sequence). In DNA, the CDR3 is TGCAGTGCTCTGGGGACAGCCTATGGCTACACCTTC. It yields the protein CSALGTAYGYTF.

This clonotype was seen many times. In DNA form, the CDR3 reads TGTGTATCCGGGACAGGGTACGAGCAGTACGTC. Amino acids: CVSGTGYEQYV. The V and J genes are TRBV6-5 and TRBJ2-7, with 9 bases aligning to TRBD1. Germline CDR1 and CDR2: MNHEY and SVGAGI. The CDR3 contains 11 residues.

In its sample, this clonotype was seen many times. The chain couples TRBV20-1 to TRBJ1-1, with D perhaps matching TRBD1 (6 bases). The CDR3 covers 13 residues. CDR1 and CDR2 (germline): DFQATT, SNEGSKA (reference sequence). Trimming took 4 bases from V and 1 from J, leaving 10 bases between them. The CDR3 DNA sequence: TGCAGTGCTAAACAGGGCGGGAACACTGAAGCTTTCTTT. Protein sequence: CSAKQGGNTEAFF.

At least ten counts were recorded for this clonotype. This CDR3 reads CASSRQGYSGNQPQHF. CDR3 nucleotide sequence: TGTGCCAGCAGTAGACAGGGGTATAGTGGCAATCAGCCCCAGCATTTT. The V and J genes are TRBV6-2 or TRBV6-3 and TRBJ1-5; 8 positions agree with TRBD1. J lost 2 bases, V lost 5 bases, and 8 bases had no gene match. This CDR3 region has 16 residues. Per the germline V gene, CDR1 is MNHEY and CDR2 is SVGEGT.

This clonotype was observed many times. This sequence joins TRBV24-1 and TRBJ2-2; unclear D gene. Germline values: CDR1 KGHDR, CDR2 SFDVKD. V lost 4 bases to trimming and J lost 0 bases, with 17 bases between them. The CDR3 runs to 18 residues. CDR3 sequence: CATSDSRVGRANTGELFF. The CDR3 nucleotides read TGTGCCACCAGTGACTCTAGGGTCGGCCGCGCGAACACCGGGGAGCTGTTTTTT.

This clonotype has a count of ten or more. V gene TRBV7-9 combines with J gene TRBJ2-2; D is unresolved. Trimming shortened V by 6 bases and J by 0 bases, and 11 bases separated the two germline ends. The germline gives CDR1 SEHNR, CDR2 FQNEAQ (reference sequence). The CDR3 runs 15 residues. The CDR3 spells CASRILTSNTGELFF. The DNA for the CDR3 is TGTGCCAGCAGAATCTTAACTTCGAACACCGGGGAGCTGTTTTTT.

This clonotype appeared many times. V and J are TRBV7-3 and TRBJ2-7; 8 bases align to TRBD2. Per germline, CDR1 SGHTA and CDR2 FQGTGA. Losses at the gene ends were 4 bases for V and 6 bases for J; bases not matched to a gene: 5. The CDR3 contains 13 residues. CDR3 nucleotide sequence: TGTGCCAGCAGCTCGGGACTAGTGAGCGAGCAGTACTTC. Translated: CASSSGLVSEQYF.

This clonotype has ten or more counts. CDR3 coding DNA: TGTGCCAGCTCACCAGGGGCAAGCAACACCGGGGAGCTGTTTTTT. It encodes CASSPGASNTGELFF. This chain links TRBV18 with TRBJ2-2; D may be TRBD1 (5 bases). This CDR3 is 15 amino acids long. Germline V gene lookup returns CDR1 KGHSH and CDR2 LQKENI. The V and J ends lost 2 bases and 2 bases respectively, with 9 bases between them. The variable domain in full, completed from reference TRBV18 and TRBJ2-2, reads NAGVMQNPRHLVRRRGQEARLRCSPMKGHSHVYWYRQLPEEGLKFMVYLQKENIIDESGMPKERFSAEFPKEGPSILRIQQVVRGDSAAYFCASSPGASNTGELFFGEGSRLTVL.

This clonotype was detected ten times or more. DNA of the CDR3: TGTGCCAGCAGTTATGAGACAGGGAGGAACACTGAAGCTTTCTTT. Translating gives CASSYETGRNTEAFF. The V call is TRBV6-6, the J call TRBJ1-1; TRBD1 aligns across 7 bases. With V trimmed by 3 bases and J by 1 base, 5 bases remained unmatched. The CDR3 is 15 residues long. CDR1 and CDR2 (germline): MNHNY, SVGAGI (reference sequence).

This clonotype has at least ten counts. This chain links TRBV20-1 with TRBJ1-5; 7 nucleotides align to TRBD1. Losses at the gene ends were 5 bases for V and 1 base for J; bases not matched to a gene: 2. This CDR3 contains 13 residues. CDR1 and CDR2 from the germline V gene are DFQATT and SNEGSKA (reference sequence). CDR3 bases: TGCAGTGCTGGGACAGCCAGCAATCAGCCCCAGCATTTT. Translating it yields CSAGTASNQPQHF.

This clonotype appeared many times. The chain combines TRBV4-2 with TRBJ1-2; TRBD1 is a possible D gene (5 bases). This CDR3 spans 15 amino acids. Trimming left V 1 base short and J 8 bases short, with 17 bases between. Germline V gene lookup returns CDR1 LGHNA and CDR2 YNFKEQ. The CDR3 loop is CASSQGWPGEEGYTF. CDR3 bases: TGTGCCAGCAGCCAAGGGTGGCCGGGGGAGGAAGGCTACACCTTC.

Many counts were recorded for this clonotype. The chain links TRBV14 to TRBJ2-2; 9 bases are shared with TRBD1. V lost 4 bases and J lost 1; bases outside the gene matches: 1. The CDR3 contains 15 residues. The V gene's germline CDR1 is SGHDN and CDR2 FVKESK. CDR3 loop: CASSRGQGNTGELFF. CDR3 sequence (DNA): TGTGCCAGCAGCCGGGGACAGGGGAACACCGGGGAGCTGTTTTTT. Full variable domain (outside the CDR3, taken from reference TRBV14 and TRBJ2-2): EAGVTQFPSHSVIEKGQTVTLRCDPISGHDNLYWYRRVMGKEIKFLLHFVKESKQDESGMPNNRFLAERTGGTYSTLKVQPAELEDSGVYFCASSRGQGNTGELFFGEGSRLTVL.

This clonotype has a handful of counts. V gene TRBV19 combines with J gene TRBJ2-5; D not resolved. Germline assignment: CDR1 LNHDA and CDR2 SQIVND (reference sequence). The CDR3 is 17 residues long. Between the trimmed V and J ends, which lost 4 bases and 4 bases, there was a span of 22 bases. The CDR3 protein is CASSNTPRLVFPETQYF. CDR3 coding DNA: TGTGCCAGTAGTAACACCCCGCGGCTGGTGTTCCCAGAGACCCAGTACTTC. The whole variable domain, remainder taken from reference TRBV19 and TRBJ2-5, is DGGITQSPKYLFRKEGQNVTLSCEQNLNHDAMYWYRQDPGQGLRLIYYSQIVNDFQKGDIAEGYSVSREKKESFPLTVTSAQKNPTAFYLCASSNTPRLVFPETQYFGPGTRLLVL.